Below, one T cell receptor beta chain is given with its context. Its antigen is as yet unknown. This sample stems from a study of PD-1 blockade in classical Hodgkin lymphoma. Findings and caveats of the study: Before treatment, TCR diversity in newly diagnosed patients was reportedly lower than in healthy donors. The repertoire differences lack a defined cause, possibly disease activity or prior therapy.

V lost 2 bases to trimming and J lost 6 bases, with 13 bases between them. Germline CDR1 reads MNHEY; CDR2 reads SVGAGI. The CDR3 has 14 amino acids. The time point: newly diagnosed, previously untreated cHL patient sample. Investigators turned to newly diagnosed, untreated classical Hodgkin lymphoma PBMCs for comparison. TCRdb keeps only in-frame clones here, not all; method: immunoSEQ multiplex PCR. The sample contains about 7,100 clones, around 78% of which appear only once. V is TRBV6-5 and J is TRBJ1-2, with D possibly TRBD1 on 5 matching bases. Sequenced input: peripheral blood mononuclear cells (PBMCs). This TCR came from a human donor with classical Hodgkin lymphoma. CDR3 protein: CASSYGRDANGYTF. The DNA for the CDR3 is TGTGCCAGCAGTTACGGCAGGGATGCGAATGGCTACACCTTC.